These 20 T cell receptor beta chains were sequenced from one sample in a study of T cell repertoires in cytomegalovirus infection. No antigen has been identified for these receptors. TCRdb analysed the reads with MiXCR anew, one entry per CDR3 protein. Altogether around 230,000 distinct CDR3 sequences are present, about 40% being singletons, with the ten largest covering 59%. The material sequenced was CD8+ T cells from cultured PBMCs, taken from culture after CMV antigen stimulation. The source is a human donor in good health (CMV status not recorded). Some clones in this sample may be carry-over from other donors' samples.

The CDR3 is CASSEARLAGGPDEQFF. DNA of the CDR3: TGTGCCAGCAGTGAGGCGCGACTAGCGGGAGGGCCCGATGAGCAGTTCTTC. The J gene is TRBJ2-1, the V gene TRBV2; 14 bases map to TRBD2. This CDR3 has 17 amino acids. V shed 3 bases and J 8 bases; nucleotides not matched to a gene: 9. Germline CDR1 reads SNHLY; CDR2 reads FYNNEI. Combining the CDR3 with reference TRBV2 and TRBJ2-1 gives the whole variable domain EPEVTQTPSHQVTQMGQEVILRCVPISNHLYFYWYRQILGQKVEFLVSFYNNEISEKSEIFDDQFSVERPDGSNFTLKIRSTKLEDSAMYFCASSEARLAGGPDEQFFGPGTRLTVL.

This clonotype has only a few counts. The J gene is TRBJ2-5, the V gene TRBV7-6; D gene ambiguous. The germline V gene has CDR1 SGHVS and CDR2 FNYEAQ. The CDR3 sequence is 12 residues long. Trimming cost V 6 bases and J 1 base, with 6 bases left between them. The CDR3 spells CASSSSQETQYF. The CDR3 nucleotides read TGTGCCAGCAGTAGCTCCCAAGAGACCCAGTACTTC.

The rearrangement joins TRBV27 to TRBJ2-7, with D uncertain. Germline CDR1 reads MNHEY; CDR2 reads SMNVEV (reference sequence). Between the trimmed V and J ends, which lost 1 base and 7 bases, there was a span of 5 bases. The CDR3 totals 11 residues. CDR3 coding DNA: TGTGCCAGCAGTTTATTAGGTGAGCAGTACTTC. Its translation is CASSLLGEQYF.

The chain recombines TRBV11-3 with TRBJ2-4; TRBD2 matches at 10 bases. This CDR3 has 15 residues. The germline CDR1 and CDR2 sequences are SGHNT and YENEEA. J gave up 4 bases and V 4 bases, and 4 bases lay outside the gene matches. This CDR3 is CASSSSGSGKNIQYF. DNA of the CDR3: TGTGCCAGCAGCTCTAGCGGGAGTGGTAAAAACATTCAGTACTTC.

This chain links TRBV12-5 with TRBJ2-1, with D uncertain. Germline lookup yields CDR1 LGHNT and CDR2 FRNRAP. This CDR3 is built from 13 residues. V was shortened by 6 bases and J by 0 bases, with 6 bases between the two germline ends. As DNA, the CDR3 is TGTGCTAGTGGATATTACTCCTACAATGAGCAGTTCTTC. This translates into CASGYYSYNEQFF. The variable domain in full, with the rest retrieved from reference TRBV12-5 and TRBJ2-1, is DARVTQTPRHKVTEMGQEVTMRCQPILGHNTVFWYRQTMMQGLELLAYFRNRAPLDDSGMPKDRFSAEMPDATLATLKIQPSEPRDSAVYFCASGYYSYNEQFFGPGTRLTVL.

V is TRBV6-6 and J is TRBJ1-2; D may be TRBD1 (5 bases). The germline V gene encodes CDR1 MNHNY and CDR2 SVGAGI (reference sequence). Trimming stripped 7 bases from V and 4 bases from J, with 16 bases between. The CDR3 contains 14 residues. The chain's CDR3 is CASTFSQGVYGYTF. The CDR3 coding sequence is TGTGCCAGCACCTTTTCGCAGGGCGTCTATGGCTACACCTTC.

The chain uses TRBV4-2 and TRBJ2-2; TRBD1 aligns across 7 bases. The germline gives CDR1 LGHNA, CDR2 YNFKEQ. This CDR3 spans 15 amino acids. The junction had 9 bases not matched to a gene; V was cut back by 4 bases and J by 7 bases. CDR3 residues: CASSPRQGQGGELFF. CDR3 coding DNA: TGTGCCAGCAGCCCGAGACAGGGCCAAGGCGGGGAGCTGTTTTTT.

The rearrangement links TRBV28 to TRBJ2-1, with TRBD2 matching 7 bases. The CDR3 contains 17 residues. Germline V gene sequence: CDR1 MDHEN, CDR2 SYDVKM. Trimming at V came to 4 bases and at J to 3 bases, leaving 12 bases not matched to a gene. CDR3 nucleotide sequence: TGTGCCAGCAGTTCACGTTCAGAGCGGGGTTACTACAATGAGCAGTTCTTC. Residues: CASSSRSERGYYNEQFF.

The chain employs TRBV14 and TRBJ2-4, with 9 bases identical to TRBD1. The junction had 11 bases not matched to a gene; V was cut back by 5 bases and J by 3 bases. The germline CDR1 and CDR2 sequences are SGHDN and FVKESK. This CDR3 comprises 17 residues. CDR3: CASSVRTGERGKNIQYF. In DNA, the CDR3 is TGTGCCAGCAGCGTACGGACAGGGGAAAGGGGCAAAAACATTCAGTACTTC. The variable domain in full, with the rest retrieved from reference TRBV14 and TRBJ2-4, is EAGVTQFPSHSVIEKGQTVTLRCDPISGHDNLYWYRRVMGKEIKFLLHFVKESKQDESGMPNNRFLAERTGGTYSTLKVQPAELEDSGVYFCASSVRTGERGKNIQYFGAGTRLSVL.

The CDR3 region has the DNA TGCGCCAGCAGCCTCCTCCTAGGGGGCAGAAACTATGGCTACACCTTC. Translated, it gives CASSLLLGGRNYGYTF. This chain links TRBV5-1 with TRBJ1-2, with TRBD1 matching 7 bases. Losses at the gene ends were 4 bases for V and 2 bases for J; bases not matched to a gene: 11. The CDR3 spans 16 residues. Germline CDR1 reads SGHRS; CDR2 reads YFSETQ.

This chain joins TRBV27 and TRBJ2-1, with 8 bases identical to TRBD2. CDR1 MNHEY and CDR2 SMNVEV come from the germline V gene (reference sequence). The V segment lost 2 bases and the J segment 2 bases; nucleotides outside the gene matches: 5. This CDR3 has 16 amino acids. CDR3 bases: TGTGCCAGCAGTTTAACACTAGCGGTAACCTACAATGAGCAGTTCTTC. Protein sequence: CASSLTLAVTYNEQFF.

The V and J genes are TRBV6-1 and TRBJ1-1, with a possible D match to TRBD1 (6 bases). The CDR3 totals 15 residues. V was clipped by 3 bases and J by 2 bases, with 13 bases between them. The germline V gene has CDR1 MNHNS and CDR2 SASEGT. CDR3 bases: TGTGCCAGCAGTGATTTGGGACACCGAAACACTGAAGCTTTCTTT. It yields the protein CASSDLGHRNTEAFF.

This clonotype was detected a few times. In DNA form, the CDR3 reads TGTGCCAGCAGTTCCGGCGGCCCTCAGCCCCAGCATTTT. Protein product: CASSSGGPQPQHF. V usage is TRBV27 and J usage is TRBJ1-5, with unresolved D. In germline, CDR1 is MNHEY, CDR2 SMNVEV (reference sequence). The CDR3 consists of 13 residues. Trimming cost V 4 bases and J 6 bases, with 10 bases left between them.

The sample holds a few counts of this clonotype. V is TRBV6-6 and J is TRBJ2-3; TRBD1 is a possible D gene (6 bases). The CDR3 loop spans 16 amino acids. V was trimmed by 2 bases and J by 2 bases, leaving 14 bases between them. Per germline, CDR1 MNHNY and CDR2 SVGAGI (reference sequence). CDR3 sequence (DNA): TGTGCCAGCAGTTACATGGACAGACGGCCCACAGATACGCAGTATTTT. It is translated as CASSYMDRRPTDTQYF.

The chain joins TRBV27 to TRBJ1-2, with 9 bases fitting TRBD1. Germline CDR1 MNHEY, CDR2 SMNVEV (reference sequence). This CDR3 region has 19 residues. V lost 3 bases to trimming and J lost 6 bases; unmatched junction nucleotides: 20. CDR3 DNA sequence: TGTGCCAGCAGTTTTTACTCCGGGACAGGGATCCTTCAAGGGGATGGCTACACCTTC. Amino acids: CASSFYSGTGILQGDGYTF.

The chain carries TRBV25-1 and TRBJ2-6, with D perhaps matching TRBD1 or TRBD2 (5 bases each). CDR1 is MGHDK, CDR2 SYGVNS, per germline. The V end lost 3 bases, the J end lost 0 bases, and 12 bases lay between the germline ends. The CDR3 length is 17 residues. The chain's CDR3 is CASSEGRPYSGANVLTF. CDR3 DNA sequence: TGTGCCAGCAGTGAGGGACGCCCGTACTCTGGGGCCAACGTCCTGACTTTC.

V usage is TRBV7-7 and J usage is TRBJ1-3; D remains ambiguous. The CDR3 covers 15 residues. The V end lost 2 bases, the J end lost 0 bases, and 8 bases lay between the germline ends. Germline V gives CDR1 SSHAT, CDR2 FNYEAQ (reference sequence). The CDR3 is CASSLSSSSGNTIYF. The CDR3 DNA reads TGTGCCAGCAGCTTATCCAGTTCCTCTGGAAACACCATATATTTT.

The chain is built from TRBV4-2 and TRBJ2-2; the D is unclear. V dropped 0 bases and J dropped 1 base, with 3 bases sitting between them. This CDR3 is 14 amino acids long. Germline V CDR1 and CDR2: LGHNA, YNFKEQ. CDR3 sequence (DNA): TGTGCCAGCAGCCAAGAACTGAACACCGGGGAGCTGTTTTTT. Its translation: CASSQELNTGELFF.

This clonotype has a handful of counts. This chain connects TRBV27 to TRBJ1-5; D remains unclear. Per germline, CDR1 MNHEY and CDR2 SMNVEV (reference sequence). The length of the CDR3 is 12 residues. Trimming cost V 5 bases and J 7 bases, with 9 bases left between them. CDR3 in amino acids: CASSPPGQPQHF. CDR3 nucleotides: TGTGCCAGCAGTCCCCCCGGGCAGCCCCAGCATTTT.

The chain joins TRBV5-1 to TRBJ2-5; TRBD1 matches at 7 bases. With V trimmed by 0 bases and J by 3 bases, 5 bases remained unmatched. Germline-derived CDR1 and CDR2 are SGHRS and YFSETQ. This CDR3 region has 15 residues. This CDR3 reads CASSLVSTGEETQYF. The CDR3 bases are TGCGCCAGCAGCTTGGTTTCTACAGGGGAAGAGACCCAGTACTTC. The full variable domain, with the rest looked up from reference TRBV5-1 and TRBJ2-5, is KAGVTQTPRYLIKTRGQQVTLSCSPISGHRSVSWYQQTPGQGLQFLFEYFSETQRNKGNFPGRFSGRQFSNSRSEMNVSTLELGDSALYLCASSLVSTGEETQYFGPGTRLLVL.